The clone carrying this T cell receptor (beta chain) occurred a few times. Its matching antigen is unknown. CD4+ naive, central memory, regulatory and stem cell-like memory subsets were isolated by sorting on CD45RO/CCR7/CD25/CD127/CD95/CD27. All of the isolated RNA was reverse transcribed, so expressed TCRB transcripts were sequenced. This table comes from immunoSEQ multiplex PCR, and its TCRdb copy is limited to in-frame clones, with some not included. This sample has hundreds of thousands of clones, with about 14% found just once. This CDR3 region has 10 residues. The ends were cut back, 4 bases at V and 13 bases at J, with 14 bases in the middle. Germline CDR1 DFQATT, CDR2 SNEGSKA (reference sequence). This entry belongs to a study of beta chain features in type 1 diabetes. Points from the study as a whole: There were fewer insertions and more deletions at the VDJ junctions of type 1 diabetes patients. Shortening of TCRB CDR3s, moderate but significant, appeared in all four CD4+ subsets of Type 1 diabetes patients.

The gene calls are TRBV20-1 and TRBJ2-7; a weak D match, TRBD1 (7 bases). Sequencing was done on a sample of naive CD4+ T cells from blood. The sequence came from a man between 18 and 29 years old with type 1 diabetes. This chain's CDR3 is CSATSGGQYF. CDR3 sequence (DNA): TGCAGTGCTACCTCAGGGGGGCAATACTTC.